A single sample gave rise to the 23 T cell receptor beta chains below, sequenced in a study of cytomegalovirus exposure and HLA in healthy donors. PCR was performed using 60 Vbeta and 13 Jbeta primers. Repertoires were generated with immunoSEQ multiplex PCR, while TCRdb's copy carries only in-frame clones and drops some. Found here are some 200,000 clones; the top ten clones hold around 0.8%. Sequencing was performed on PBMCs. These receptors originate from a woman aged 18-29 years in good health and CMV-seropositive.

J is TRBJ1-4 and V is TRBV6-1; D gene ambiguous. Germline V lookup: CDR1 MNHNS, CDR2 SASEGT. V shed 6 bases and J shed 7 bases, with 18 bases lying between them. This CDR3 comprises 15 residues. CDR3 residues: CASRTGKGESEKLFF. In DNA, the CDR3 is TGTGCCAGCAGGACGGGAAAGGGCGAAAGTGAAAAACTGTTTTTT.

The rearrangement uses TRBV7-9 and TRBJ2-2, with D possibly being TRBD1 (9 bases). Trimming removed 5 bases at V and 6 bases at J, with 16 bases between. Germline CDR1 SEHNR, CDR2 FQNEAQ (reference sequence). The CDR3 sequence is 15 residues long. The CDR3 protein is CASSRSGTGSGELFF. DNA for the CDR3: TGTGCCAGCAGCCGTAGCGGGACAGGGTCCGGGGAGCTGTTTTTT.

CDR3: CASSLWGQGYGYTF. CDR3 DNA sequence: TGTGCCAGCAGCCTGTGGGGACAGGGATATGGCTACACCTTC. The chain carries TRBV6-5 and TRBJ1-2; the match to TRBD1 covers 9 bases. The junction had 7 bases not matched to a gene; V was cut back by 6 bases and J by 5 bases. Germline CDR1 and CDR2: MNHEY and SVGAGI. This CDR3 has 14 amino acids.

V and J are TRBV18 and TRBJ1-5, with TRBD1 matching 9 bases. This CDR3 contains 16 residues. From germline, CDR1 is KGHSH and CDR2 LQKENI. V lost 5 bases, J lost 3 bases, and 8 bases stayed unmatched. CDR3 loop: CASSGDRAPLNQPQHF. CDR3 sequence (DNA): TGTGCCAGCTCAGGGGACAGGGCCCCACTCAATCAGCCCCAGCATTTT.

The chain couples TRBV5-8 to TRBJ1-2, with D hard to call. CDR3 size: 12 residues. Germline values: CDR1 SGHTS, CDR2 YDEGEE. V dropped 0 bases and J dropped 8 bases, with 8 bases sitting between them. The CDR3 nucleotides are TGTGCCAGCAGCTTGGAAATCGGGGGCTACACCTTC. This encodes CASSLEIGGYTF.

This chain connects TRBV19 to TRBJ2-1; 12 bases agree with TRBD2. Germline V gene lookup returns CDR1 LNHDA and CDR2 SQIVND (reference sequence). The CDR3 is made up of 15 amino acids. J gave up 9 bases and V 4 bases, and 7 bases lay outside the gene matches. This CDR3 reads CASSRTSGASGEQFF. The CDR3 DNA sequence: TGTGCCAGTAGTAGGACTAGCGGGGCCTCGGGTGAGCAGTTCTTC.

This chain uses TRBV7-9 with TRBJ2-7; D remains unclear. Trimming took off 3 bases at V and 5 bases at J, with 11 bases between the two ends. The CDR3 runs 13 residues. Looked up from germline, CDR1 is SEHNR and CDR2 is FQNEAQ (reference sequence). CDR3 nucleotide sequence: TGTGCCAGCAGCTTGAATAGCCGGGACGAGCAGTACTTC. Its protein product is CASSLNSRDEQYF. The full variable domain, rest sourced from reference TRBV7-9 and TRBJ2-7, is DTGVSQNPRHKITKRGQNVTFRCDPISEHNRLYWYRQTLGQGPEFLTYFQNEAQLEKSRLLSDRFSAERPKGSFSTLEIQRTEQGDSAMYLCASSLNSRDEQYFGPGTRLTVT.

V is TRBV9 and J is TRBJ2-1, with 9 bases fitting TRBD2. Germline values: CDR1 SGDLS, CDR2 YYNGEE. The CDR3 contains 15 residues. V lost 0 bases to trimming and J lost 7 bases; unmatched junction nucleotides: 5. The CDR3 protein is CASSVEAGGGNEQFF. The DNA of the CDR3 is TGTGCCAGCAGCGTAGAAGCGGGAGGAGGGAATGAGCAGTTCTTC.

This chain joins TRBV5-6 and TRBJ2-2, with TRBD1 as a possible D gene (6 bases). There are 14 residues in the CDR3. CDR1 is SGHDT and CDR2 is YYEEEE in the germline V gene. Between the trimmed V and J ends, which lost 4 bases and 5 bases, there was a span of 12 bases. The chain's CDR3 is CASSPGQGTGELFF. CDR3 DNA: TGTGCCAGCAGCCCCGGGCAGGGGACCGGGGAGCTGTTTTTT.

The rearrangement uses TRBV4-1 and TRBJ1-2; unclear D gene. V lost 3 bases to trimming and J lost 4 bases, with 18 bases between them. From germline, CDR1 is MGHRA and CDR2 YSYEKL. The CDR3 length is 16 residues. CDR3 sequence reads: CASSQRTETSSYGYTF. The DNA for the CDR3 is TGCGCCAGCAGCCAGAGAACAGAGACAAGCAGCTATGGCTACACCTTC.

The chain joins TRBV11-2 to TRBJ2-7, with no clear D. This CDR3 has 11 residues. Looked up from germline, CDR1 is SGHAT and CDR2 is FQNNGV. V lost 0 bases, J lost 6 bases, and 3 bases lay in between. The CDR3 reads CASSLDIEQYF. The CDR3 region has the DNA TGTGCCAGCAGCTTAGATATCGAGCAGTACTTC.

The chain employs TRBV4-1 and TRBJ2-3; 12 bases line up with TRBD2. This CDR3 has 15 residues. Losses at the gene ends were 4 bases for V and 7 bases for J; bases not matched to a gene: 6. Germline V gene data show CDR1 as MGHRA and CDR2 as YSYEKL. The CDR3, as DNA: TGCGCCAGCAGCCCGGGACTAGCGGGTTTGCATACGCAGTATTTT. It encodes CASSPGLAGLHTQYF.

The chain links TRBV7-2 to TRBJ2-5; no clear D gene. Germline V CDR1 and CDR2: SGHTA, FQGNSA. Trimming removed 3 bases at V and 7 bases at J, with 9 bases between. The CDR3 extends over 12 amino acids. The CDR3: CASSLGPWTQYF. The DNA for the CDR3 is TGTGCCAGCAGCTTGGGCCCCTGGACCCAGTACTTC.

The J gene is TRBJ1-3, the V gene TRBV5-4, with D perhaps matching TRBD1 (5 bases). The V end lost 4 bases, the J end lost 11 bases, and 19 bases lay between the germline ends. From germline, CDR1 is SGHNT and CDR2 YYREEE (reference sequence). The CDR3 runs to 14 residues. CDR3 amino acids: CASSPGDRRGSIYF. CDR3 coding DNA: TGTGCCAGCAGCCCGGGGGACCGGCGGGGGTCCATATATTTT.

The genes are TRBV4-1 and TRBJ1-6, with D unresolved. The CDR3 covers 13 residues. V was trimmed by 7 bases and J by 5 bases, leaving 9 bases between them. The germline V gene has CDR1 MGHRA and CDR2 YSYEKL. The CDR3 coding sequence is TGCGCCAGCACCCCTTCCCATAATTCACCCCTCCACTTT. It specifies CASTPSHNSPLHF.

Comments on this clone: Likely a read error: the CDR3 ends without its conserved phenylalanine or tryptophan. The limits of the CDR3 on the DNA are not certain, so only TCRdb's listed CDR3 is given. V gene TRBV7-6 combines with J gene TRBJ2-3; the D call of TRBD2 is as the table states it, not checked on the DNA. Germline lookup yields CDR1 SGHVS and CDR2 FNYEAQ. The CDR3 adds up to 11 amino acids, both ends counted. The chain's CDR3 is CASSPRGAGGS.

The chain combines TRBV6-4 with TRBJ2-3, with 7 bases matching TRBD2. Germline V gives CDR1 MRHNA, CDR2 SNTAGT. The CDR3 consists of 14 residues. V shed 3 bases and J 4 bases; nucleotides not matched to a gene: 4. The CDR3 sequence: CASSETGGPDTQYF. Here the CDR3 DNA reads TGTGCCAGCAGTGAAACGGGAGGCCCAGATACGCAGTATTTT.

V gene TRBV7-8 combines with J gene TRBJ1-3; D is unclear. This CDR3 comprises 14 residues. CDR1 and CDR2 from the germline V gene are SGHVS and FQNEAQ. Trimming pared 6 bases from V and 0 bases from J, leaving 9 bases between. Here the CDR3 DNA reads TGTGCCAGCAGTTTGACATTCTCTGGAAACACCATATATTTT. The encoded protein is CASSLTFSGNTIYF.

The chain carries TRBV28 and TRBJ2-2; 10 bases fit TRBD2. This CDR3 is 13 amino acids long. Losses at the gene ends were 6 bases for V and 6 bases for J; bases not matched to a gene: 1. Germline loops: CDR1 MDHEN, CDR2 SYDVKM. The chain's CDR3 is CASSLAGAGELFF. CDR3 DNA: TGTGCCAGCAGCCTAGCGGGGGCCGGGGAGCTGTTTTTT.

The gene calls are TRBV2 and TRBJ2-5; 16 bases match TRBD2. This CDR3 has 17 residues. V dropped 4 bases and J dropped 4; count of bases not matched to a gene: 6. Per germline, CDR1 SNHLY and CDR2 FYNNEI. The CDR3 loop is CASSAEGLAGGGETQYF. DNA for the CDR3: TGTGCCAGCAGTGCCGAGGGACTAGCGGGAGGGGGAGAGACCCAGTACTTC.

This chain joins TRBV7-2 and TRBJ1-2, with D hard to call. CDR1 and CDR2 from the germline V gene are SGHTA and FQGNSA. The CDR3 is 12 amino acids. Trimming removed 5 bases at V and 4 bases at J, with 8 bases between. This CDR3 is CASSLSFYGYTF. CDR3 DNA sequence: TGTGCCAGCAGCCTATCATTCTATGGCTACACCTTC.

The CDR3 DNA sequence: TGCGCCAGCAGGCGGGAGATGTCCGGGGAGCTGTTTTTT. Amino acid sequence: CASRREMSGELFF. V gene TRBV5-1 combines with J gene TRBJ2-2, with 7 nucleotides matching TRBD2. The CDR3 runs to 13 residues. With 5 bases clipped from V and 6 bases from J, the junction kept 4 bases outside the gene matches. Germline V gene sequence: CDR1 SGHRS, CDR2 YFSETQ.

This chain links TRBV2 with TRBJ1-5, with D possibly TRBD1 on 6 matching bases. Deletions cut 5 bases from V and 3 bases from J, with 11 bases between. This CDR3 spans 14 amino acids. From germline, CDR1 is SNHLY and CDR2 FYNNEI. The CDR3 region is CASSKGGINQPQHF. DNA of the CDR3: TGTGCCAGCAGTAAGGGGGGGATCAATCAGCCCCAGCATTTT.